One and the same sample provided the 23 T cell receptor beta chains below, sequenced in a study of blood T cell repertoires in COVID-19. Method: immunoSEQ multiplex PCR; TCRdb's copy keeps in-frame clones and lacks some. The top ten clones hold around 5% of a sample with about 99,000 clones, roughly 76% of them seen once. The sequenced sample was peripheral blood. These receptors all come from a man aged 80 or over with COVID-19, enrolled during active disease.

This clone was seen once. The chain links TRBV30 to TRBJ2-1; 10 bases map to TRBD2. The J segment lost 8 bases and the V segment lost 4 bases, leaving 5 bases of the junction unmatched. The CDR3 spans 13 residues. The V gene's germline CDR1 is GTSNPN and CDR2 SVGIG (reference sequence). CDR3 sequence reads: CAWTSGSWYEQFF. CDR3 nucleotide sequence: TGTGCCTGGACTAGCGGGAGTTGGTATGAGCAGTTCTTC.

The chain links TRBV6-2 or TRBV6-3 to TRBJ1-1, with 9 bases that match TRBD1. There are 13 residues in the CDR3. Trimming cost V 2 bases and J 9 bases; bases outside gene matches: 4. Looked up from germline, CDR1 is MNHEY and CDR2 is SVGEGT. The CDR3 nucleotides read TGTGCCAGCAGTTACGGCGGACAGGGGAAAGCTTTCTTT. Its translation: CASSYGGQGKAFF.

This clone was counted only a few times. J is TRBJ1-2 and V is TRBV30; tentative D call: TRBD1 (5 bases). The germline V gene has CDR1 GTSNPN and CDR2 SVGIG (reference sequence). The CDR3 is 12 amino acids. Trimming removed 4 bases at V and 0 bases at J, with 6 bases between. The CDR3 region has the DNA TGTGCCTGGACGACAGCTAACTATGGCTACACCTTC. Encoded protein: CAWTTANYGYTF.

The chain couples TRBV7-8 to TRBJ2-1, with 9 bases lining up with TRBD2. V lost 3 bases, J lost 8 bases, and 8 bases stayed unmatched. This CDR3 comprises 15 residues. From germline, CDR1 is SGHVS and CDR2 FQNEAQ. The CDR3 DNA is TGTGCCAGCAGCTTTCCTGCGGGGGGGCGGGATGAGCAGTTCTTC. This codes for CASSFPAGGRDEQFF.

This clone was counted a single time. Germline is not matched at one junction end, which may reflect a read error. The rearrangement links TRBV28 to TRBJ2-7, with D possibly TRBD1 on 5 matching bases. This CDR3 region has 13 residues. Germline V gene sequence: CDR1 MDHEN, CDR2 SYDVKM. CDR3 residues: CATSLPGTYEQYF. CDR3 in DNA: TGTGCCACCAGTCTTCCAGGGACCTACGAGCAGTACTTC.

The V and J genes are TRBV5-1 and TRBJ1-2, with D perhaps matching TRBD1 (6 bases). The germline V gene encodes CDR1 SGHRS and CDR2 YFSETQ. This CDR3 has 16 amino acids. The V end lost 2 bases, the J end lost 2 bases, and 16 bases lay between the germline ends. The CDR3 reads CASSFSPGQGNYGYTF. CDR3 sequence (DNA): TGCGCCAGCAGCTTCAGCCCCGGCCAGGGGAACTATGGCTACACCTTC.

The chain's CDR3 is CASSLFTDLRTGREAFF. In nucleotides, the CDR3 is TGCGCCAGCAGCTTGTTTACCGACCTTAGGACAGGCCGTGAAGCTTTCTTT. This chain joins TRBV5-1 and TRBJ1-1, with TRBD1 identical over 7 bases. This CDR3 spans 17 amino acids. V lost 1 base, J lost 7 bases, and 16 bases stayed unmatched. CDR1 and CDR2 from the germline V gene are SGHRS and YFSETQ.

The rearrangement links TRBV12-5 to TRBJ1-2, with TRBD1 identical over 8 bases. V was pared by 3 bases and J by 5 bases, with 2 bases of the junction left unmatched. The germline V gene encodes CDR1 LGHNT and CDR2 FRNRAP. The CDR3 has 13 amino acids. CDR3 DNA: TGTGCTAGTGGTTTAACAGGGGGTTATGGCTACACCTTC. Protein: CASGLTGGYGYTF.

This chain joins TRBV6-1 and TRBJ2-5; TRBD2 might be the D (6 bases). Trimming shortened V by 2 bases and J by 5 bases, and 15 bases separated the two germline ends. Looked up from germline, CDR1 is MNHNS and CDR2 is SASEGT. The CDR3 totals 15 residues. CDR3 protein: CASSESPREWETQYF. The CDR3 DNA reads as TGTGCCAGCAGTGAAAGTCCCCGGGAGTGGGAGACCCAGTACTTC.

J is TRBJ1-6 and V is TRBV7-6; D perhaps matches TRBD1 (5 bases). CDR3 length: 14 amino acids. Trimming cost V 2 bases and J 10 bases, with 12 bases left between them. Germline loops: CDR1 SGHVS, CDR2 FNYEAQ. CDR3 sequence: CASSLRTWGSPLHF. The CDR3 coding sequence is TGTGCCAGCAGCTTACGGACATGGGGCTCACCCCTCCACTTT.

The chain recombines TRBV2 with TRBJ1-1; 10 bases agree with TRBD1. CDR1 SNHLY and CDR2 FYNNEI come from the germline V gene. CDR3 length: 15 residues. V shed 5 bases, J shed 5 bases, and the junction held 8 bases outside the gene matches. CDR3 in amino acids: CASSPQGQGNTEAFF. The CDR3 nucleotides read TGTGCCAGCAGTCCTCAGGGACAGGGGAATACTGAAGCTTTCTTT.

The chain has TRBV7-9 and TRBJ2-7, with a weak D call TRBD1 (5 bases). The CDR3 is 15 amino acids. Germline loops: CDR1 SEHNR, CDR2 FQNEAQ (reference sequence). Trimming pared 0 bases from V and 3 bases from J, leaving 12 bases between. DNA for the CDR3: TGTGCCAGCAGCTTAGCATATGGGGCCCACTACGAGCAGTACTTC. Amino acid sequence: CASSLAYGAHYEQYF.

This clone was observed a handful of times. This chain uses TRBV29-1 with TRBJ2-5; maybe TRBD2 (7 bases). V was trimmed by 4 bases and J by 5 bases, leaving 17 bases between them. The CDR3 covers 14 residues. CDR1 is SQVTM, CDR2 ANQGSEA, per germline. The CDR3 coding sequence is TGCAGCGTTGGAGGCGGGGGCAAGGGGGAGACCCAGTACTTC. The encoded protein is CSVGGGGKGETQYF.

The gene calls are TRBV27 and TRBJ2-7, with TRBD1 identical over 9 bases. Germline CDR1 MNHEY, CDR2 SMNVEV (reference sequence). CDR3 size: 13 residues. Trimming removed 6 bases from V and 4 bases from J; junction bases left unmatched: 4. The CDR3 DNA sequence: TGTGCCAGCAGACAGGGGGCGCGGTACGAGCAGTACTTC. Translating gives CASRQGARYEQYF.

The chain uses TRBV7-2 and TRBJ2-1; D remains unclear. The V gene's germline CDR1 is SGHTA and CDR2 FQGNSA. Trimming pared 5 bases from V and 0 bases from J, leaving 8 bases between. The CDR3 extends over 14 amino acids. This chain's CDR3 is CASSPGNSYNEQFF. The CDR3 DNA follows: TGTGCCAGCAGCCCCGGTAACTCCTACAATGAGCAGTTCTTC.

The V gene is TRBV10-2, the J gene TRBJ2-7; the D gene is possibly TRBD1 (6 bases). Germline values: CDR1 WSHSY, CDR2 SAAADI. V shed 2 bases and J shed 0 bases, with 11 bases lying between them. The length of the CDR3 is 15 residues. The CDR3 DNA follows: TGCGCCAGCAGTGAGCCCGGACAGTACTCCTACGAGCAGTACTTC. It yields the protein CASSEPGQYSYEQYF.

The rearrangement joins TRBV6-5 to TRBJ2-3, with TRBD2 identical over 9 bases. The germline gives CDR1 MNHEY, CDR2 SVGAGI. Unmatched junction bases numbered 3, after V lost 7 bases and J lost 4 bases. The CDR3 runs 13 residues. CDR3 nucleotide sequence: TGTGCCAGCAACAGACTAGCGGCAGATACGCAGTATTTT. Protein product: CASNRLAADTQYF.

The chain recombines TRBV18 with TRBJ1-3; D unresolved. The CDR3 sequence is 15 residues long. Looked up from germline, CDR1 is KGHSH and CDR2 is LQKENI. The V and J ends lost 4 bases and 2 bases respectively, with 12 bases between them. The CDR3 nucleotides are TGTGCCAGCTCACGACGAGGTGACGCTGGAAACACCATATATTTT. Translation: CASSRRGDAGNTIYF.

J is TRBJ2-7 and V is TRBV28, with 10 bases identical to TRBD2. The V gene end was trimmed by 1 base and the J gene end by 12 bases; junction bases not matched to a gene: 9. This CDR3 is 14 amino acids long. The germline V gene has CDR1 MDHEN and CDR2 SYDVKM. CDR3 bases: TGTGCCAGCAGTTTATCGCCTAGCGGGAGAATGTGGTACTTC. This codes for CASSLSPSGRMWYF.

This clone came up once. The CDR3 coding sequence is TGTGCCAGCAGTTTATTTCAGGGTTTAAACGAGCAGTACTTC. The encoded protein is CASSLFQGLNEQYF. This rearrangement joins TRBV27 to TRBJ2-7; D possibly corresponds to TRBD1 (5 bases). Germline V gives CDR1 MNHEY, CDR2 SMNVEV (reference sequence). The CDR3 has 14 amino acids. V was clipped by 1 base and J by 5 bases, with 12 bases between them.

This clone showed up many times. This sequence joins TRBV27 and TRBJ1-1; D is uncertain. V was clipped by 0 bases and J by 1 base, with 6 bases between them. Germline-derived CDR1 and CDR2 are MNHEY and SMNVEV (reference sequence). This CDR3 region has 14 residues. The CDR3: CASSLSGGNTEAFF. CDR3 nucleotides: TGTGCCAGCAGTTTATCCGGCGGGAACACTGAAGCTTTCTTT.

The chain carries TRBV3-1 (or the pseudogene TRBV3-2) and TRBJ1-6; 8 positions match TRBD1. CDR3 size: 15 residues. Germline assignment: CDR1 LGHDT and CDR2 YNNKEL (reference sequence). Unmatched junction bases numbered 7, after V lost 4 bases and J lost 8 bases. The CDR3 DNA reads TGTGCCAGCAGCCTAGGACAGGGACTCTATTCACCCCTCCACTTT. Protein product: CASSLGQGLYSPLHF.

The chain is built from TRBV10-3 and TRBJ2-3; D is possibly TRBD2 (5 bases). V was trimmed by 8 bases and J by 0 bases, leaving 6 bases between them. CDR1 and CDR2 (germline): ENHRY, SYGVKD. The CDR3 is 12 amino acids. The CDR3 coding sequence is TGTGCCATCCGGGATAGCACAGATACGCAGTATTTT. It translates to CAIRDSTDTQYF.